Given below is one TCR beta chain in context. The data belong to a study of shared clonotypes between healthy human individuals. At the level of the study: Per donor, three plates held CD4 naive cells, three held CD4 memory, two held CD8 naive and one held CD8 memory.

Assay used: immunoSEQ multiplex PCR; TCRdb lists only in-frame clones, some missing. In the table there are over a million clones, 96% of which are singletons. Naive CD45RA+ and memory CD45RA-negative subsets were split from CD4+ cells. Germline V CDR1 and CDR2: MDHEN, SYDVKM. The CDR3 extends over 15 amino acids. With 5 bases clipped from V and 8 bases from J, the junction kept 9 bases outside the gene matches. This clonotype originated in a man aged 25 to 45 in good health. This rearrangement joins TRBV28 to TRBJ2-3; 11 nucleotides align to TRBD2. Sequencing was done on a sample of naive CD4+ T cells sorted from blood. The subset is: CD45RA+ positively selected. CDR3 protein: CASSGTSGLHGTQYF. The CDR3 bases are TGTGCCAGCAGTGGGACTAGCGGCCTCCACGGTACGCAGTATTTT.